The 13 T cell receptor beta chains reported below all come from one sample, sequenced in a study of cytomegalovirus exposure and HLA in healthy donors. 13 Jbeta primers and 60 Vbeta primers were used for the PCR. TCRdb's copy holds only in-frame clones and misses some; the assay was immunoSEQ multiplex PCR. The data hold 55,000 to 70,000 clones, with 70% observed a single time. Sequencing input: PBMCs. These receptors all come from a woman aged 60-75 years in good health and CMV-seropositive.

This clone was observed a single time. This chain connects TRBV7-2 to TRBJ1-1, with D maybe TRBD1 (5 bases). The V and J ends lost 3 bases and 3 bases respectively, with 11 bases between them. Looked up from germline, CDR1 is SGHTA and CDR2 is FQGNSA. This CDR3 has 14 residues. The CDR3 coding sequence is TGTGCCAGCAGCTTCCAGGGTTGGGACACTGAAGCTTTCTTT. Translated: CASSFQGWDTEAFF.

The rearrangement uses TRBV19 and TRBJ1-2; 9 bases align to TRBD1. V shed 7 bases, J shed 8 bases, and the junction held 11 bases outside the gene matches. This CDR3 has 14 amino acids. CDR1 and CDR2 from the germline V gene are LNHDA and SQIVND (reference sequence). The DNA of the CDR3 is TGTGCCAGTATGTTGGGACAGGGAATCGGAGGCTACACCTTC. This sequence encodes CASMLGQGIGGYTF.

This sequence joins TRBV6-4 and TRBJ1-1, with a possible D match to TRBD1 (5 bases). V lost 6 bases and J lost 0, with 8 bases in between. CDR1 MRHNA and CDR2 SNTAGT come from the germline V gene. This CDR3 contains 13 residues. The CDR3 region is CASRATVNTEAFF. The CDR3 bases are TGTGCCAGCAGGGCGACAGTGAACACTGAAGCTTTCTTT.

J is TRBJ2-1 and V is TRBV5-6; TRBD2 matches 11 bases. The germline V gene encodes CDR1 SGHDT and CDR2 YYEEEE. This CDR3 is built from 15 residues. Trimming at V came to 5 bases and at J to 4 bases, leaving 5 bases not matched to a gene. CDR3 bases: TGTGCCAGCAGACCTAGCGGGGGGAAGTACAATGAGCAGTTCTTC. Its translation is CASRPSGGKYNEQFF.

V usage is TRBV5-5 and J usage is TRBJ1-4; no definite D call. The CDR3 is made up of 14 amino acids. The V gene's germline CDR1 is SGHKS and CDR2 YYEKEE (reference sequence). V gave up 0 bases and J gave up 8 bases, with 11 bases separating them. This CDR3 is CASSLGQVREKLFF. CDR3 sequence (DNA): TGTGCCAGCAGCTTGGGGCAGGTCAGAGAAAAACTGTTTTTT.

J is TRBJ1-1 and V is TRBV29-1, with TRBD1 matching 9 bases. The germline CDR1 and CDR2 sequences are SQVTM and ANQGSEA. With V trimmed by 5 bases and J by 2 bases, 15 bases remained unmatched. CDR3 length equals 17 residues. CDR3 residues: CSVWIFTGGVFNTEAFF. CDR3 in DNA: TGCAGCGTTTGGATATTTACAGGGGGCGTTTTCAACACTGAAGCTTTCTTT.

In this sample, this clone turned up a few times. The rearrangement links TRBV4-1 to TRBJ2-1; tentative D call: TRBD2 (5 bases). The germline CDR1 and CDR2 sequences are MGHRA and YSYEKL. Deletions cut 1 base from V and 7 bases from J, with 20 bases between. The CDR3 runs to 17 residues. CDR3 region: CASSQGGPGGLGNEQFF. The CDR3 DNA reads TGCGCCAGCAGCCAAGGCGGGCCTGGAGGCCTGGGGAATGAGCAGTTCTTC.

The genes are TRBV27 and TRBJ1-3, with TRBD1 as a possible D gene (6 bases). V was cut by 8 bases and J by 0 bases, with 11 bases left in between. The CDR3 has 14 residues. Germline CDR1 is MNHEY and CDR2 is SMNVEV (reference sequence). CDR3 loop: CASAGTPSGNTIYF. CDR3 coding DNA: TGTGCCAGCGCCGGGACACCCTCTGGAAACACCATATATTTT.

This clone is a singleton in its sample. V is TRBV5-1 and J is TRBJ1-2; D call uncertain. This CDR3 region has 15 residues. Trimming pared 0 bases from V and 4 bases from J, leaving 13 bases between. Germline-derived CDR1 and CDR2 are SGHRS and YFSETQ. CDR3 region: CASSLEYPPTYGYTF. The CDR3 region has the DNA TGCGCCAGCAGCTTGGAGTACCCGCCTACCTATGGCTACACCTTC.

Only a few counts were recorded for this clone. The chain employs TRBV5-1 and TRBJ2-1; tentative D call: TRBD1 (5 bases). The germline V gene has CDR1 SGHRS and CDR2 YFSETQ. The CDR3 runs 14 residues. V lost 0 bases and J 8 bases, leaving 12 bases between the germline ends. CDR3 nucleotides: TGCGCCAGCAGCTTGGTTGCAGGGATGGATGAGCAGTTCTTC. As protein: CASSLVAGMDEQFF. Drawing the rest from reference TRBV5-1 and TRBJ2-1, the complete variable domain is KAGVTQTPRYLIKTRGQQVTLSCSPISGHRSVSWYQQTPGQGLQFLFEYFSETQRNKGNFPGRFSGRQFSNSRSEMNVSTLELGDSALYLCASSLVAGMDEQFFGPGTRLTVL.

With respect to this clone: Given a far larger clone just one base away, this is likely a sequencing read error. The chain links TRBV5-6 to TRBJ1-2, with TRBD1 as a possible D gene (6 bases). The ends were cut back, 0 bases at V and 5 bases at J, with 8 bases in the middle. The germline V gene has CDR1 SGHDT and CDR2 YYEEEE. CDR3 length equals 13 residues. CDR3 DNA: TGTGCCAGCAGCTTGGTAGGACAGTATGGCTACACCTTC. Translated, it gives CASSLVGQYGYTF.

The V call is TRBV27, the J call TRBJ1-5; no definite D call. The V end was cut by 5 bases, the J end by 7 bases, with 9 bases between. CDR1 MNHEY and CDR2 SMNVEV come from the germline V gene (reference sequence). This CDR3 region has 12 residues. The CDR3 DNA follows: TGTGCCAGCAGTGACACGGGGCAGCCCCAGCATTTT. It translates to CASSDTGQPQHF.

V gene TRBV19 combines with J gene TRBJ1-2; 7 bases line up with TRBD1. The CDR3 spans 14 residues. CDR1 and CDR2 (germline): LNHDA, SQIVND (reference sequence). With V trimmed by 3 bases and J by 7 bases, 8 bases remained unmatched. The CDR3 reads CASSMRQGDAGYTF. Here the CDR3 DNA reads TGTGCCAGTAGTATGCGGCAGGGGGACGCTGGCTACACCTTC.